This T cell receptor beta chain was sequenced during a study of T-cell memory formation after mild COVID-19. TCRdb reprocessed the 5' RACE reads via MiXCR and lists one record per CDR3 protein. The sample has 220,000 or so distinct CDR3 sequences; around 8.8% are singletons. J was trimmed by 4 bases and V by 4 bases; bases with no gene match: 3. Germline-derived CDR1 and CDR2 are MNHEY and SVGAGI. The CDR3 runs 14 residues. Sequenced material: PBMCs or a T cell subset sorted from them (not recorded which). The rearrangement uses TRBV6-5 and TRBJ2-3; 9 nucleotides line up with TRBD1. The sequence derives from a young man who had mild COVID-19 (a few samples of this study predate the infection). Cell type and time point are not known. Here the CDR3 reads CASSFRTGADTQYF. The CDR3 region has the DNA TGTGCCAGCAGTTTCCGGACAGGGGCAGATACGCAGTATTTT.